This T cell receptor beta chain was sequenced during a study of T-cell memory formation after mild COVID-19. The V and J ends lost 4 bases and 1 base, in that order; junction bases with no gene match: 8. Germline lookup yields CDR1 LGHDT and CDR2 YNNKEL (reference sequence). This CDR3 has 16 amino acids. This clonotype was picked up a small number of times. It was 5'RACE with constant-segment primers that produced the TCR alpha and TCR beta cDNA libraries, which carried sample barcodes and UMIs. TCRdb analysed the 5' RACE reads with MiXCR anew, one entry per CDR3 protein. The sample carries fewer than 150,000 distinct CDR3 sequences, 5% to 6.5% recorded once.

Material: PBMCs or a T cell subset sorted from them (not recorded which). The chain links TRBV3-1 to TRBJ1-2; 8 bases align to TRBD1. The origin of this receptor is an adult woman who had mild COVID-19 (a few samples of this study predate the infection). Cell type and time point are not known. The CDR3 sequence: CASSRGPDRVNYGYTF. For the CDR3, the DNA is TGTGCCAGCAGCCGGGGCCCGGACAGGGTTAACTATGGCTACACCTTC.